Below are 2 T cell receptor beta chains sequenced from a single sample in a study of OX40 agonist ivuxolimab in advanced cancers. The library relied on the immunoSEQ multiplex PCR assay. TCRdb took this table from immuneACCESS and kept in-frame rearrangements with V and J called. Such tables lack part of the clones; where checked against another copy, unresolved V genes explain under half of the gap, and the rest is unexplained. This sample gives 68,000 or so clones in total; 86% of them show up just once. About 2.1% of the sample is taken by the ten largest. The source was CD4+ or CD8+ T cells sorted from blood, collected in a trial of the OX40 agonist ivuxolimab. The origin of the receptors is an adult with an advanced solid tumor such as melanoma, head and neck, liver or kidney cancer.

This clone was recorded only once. This CDR3 reads CASSHSQGPAYEQYF. In nucleotides, the CDR3 is TGTGCCAGCAGTCATTCGCAGGGCCCAGCCTACGAGCAGTACTTC. This sequence joins TRBV2 and TRBJ2-7, with D perhaps matching TRBD1 (5 bases). Germline V gene lookup returns CDR1 SNHLY and CDR2 FYNNEI. This CDR3 has 15 amino acids. The V end lost 5 bases, the J end lost 2 bases, and 16 bases lay between the germline ends.

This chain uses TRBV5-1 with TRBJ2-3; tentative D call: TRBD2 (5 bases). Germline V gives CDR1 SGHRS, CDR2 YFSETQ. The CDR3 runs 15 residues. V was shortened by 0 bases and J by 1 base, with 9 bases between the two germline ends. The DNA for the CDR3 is TGCGCCAGCAGCTTGGGAGGGCCGGGCACAGATACGCAGTATTTT. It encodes CASSLGGPGTDTQYF.